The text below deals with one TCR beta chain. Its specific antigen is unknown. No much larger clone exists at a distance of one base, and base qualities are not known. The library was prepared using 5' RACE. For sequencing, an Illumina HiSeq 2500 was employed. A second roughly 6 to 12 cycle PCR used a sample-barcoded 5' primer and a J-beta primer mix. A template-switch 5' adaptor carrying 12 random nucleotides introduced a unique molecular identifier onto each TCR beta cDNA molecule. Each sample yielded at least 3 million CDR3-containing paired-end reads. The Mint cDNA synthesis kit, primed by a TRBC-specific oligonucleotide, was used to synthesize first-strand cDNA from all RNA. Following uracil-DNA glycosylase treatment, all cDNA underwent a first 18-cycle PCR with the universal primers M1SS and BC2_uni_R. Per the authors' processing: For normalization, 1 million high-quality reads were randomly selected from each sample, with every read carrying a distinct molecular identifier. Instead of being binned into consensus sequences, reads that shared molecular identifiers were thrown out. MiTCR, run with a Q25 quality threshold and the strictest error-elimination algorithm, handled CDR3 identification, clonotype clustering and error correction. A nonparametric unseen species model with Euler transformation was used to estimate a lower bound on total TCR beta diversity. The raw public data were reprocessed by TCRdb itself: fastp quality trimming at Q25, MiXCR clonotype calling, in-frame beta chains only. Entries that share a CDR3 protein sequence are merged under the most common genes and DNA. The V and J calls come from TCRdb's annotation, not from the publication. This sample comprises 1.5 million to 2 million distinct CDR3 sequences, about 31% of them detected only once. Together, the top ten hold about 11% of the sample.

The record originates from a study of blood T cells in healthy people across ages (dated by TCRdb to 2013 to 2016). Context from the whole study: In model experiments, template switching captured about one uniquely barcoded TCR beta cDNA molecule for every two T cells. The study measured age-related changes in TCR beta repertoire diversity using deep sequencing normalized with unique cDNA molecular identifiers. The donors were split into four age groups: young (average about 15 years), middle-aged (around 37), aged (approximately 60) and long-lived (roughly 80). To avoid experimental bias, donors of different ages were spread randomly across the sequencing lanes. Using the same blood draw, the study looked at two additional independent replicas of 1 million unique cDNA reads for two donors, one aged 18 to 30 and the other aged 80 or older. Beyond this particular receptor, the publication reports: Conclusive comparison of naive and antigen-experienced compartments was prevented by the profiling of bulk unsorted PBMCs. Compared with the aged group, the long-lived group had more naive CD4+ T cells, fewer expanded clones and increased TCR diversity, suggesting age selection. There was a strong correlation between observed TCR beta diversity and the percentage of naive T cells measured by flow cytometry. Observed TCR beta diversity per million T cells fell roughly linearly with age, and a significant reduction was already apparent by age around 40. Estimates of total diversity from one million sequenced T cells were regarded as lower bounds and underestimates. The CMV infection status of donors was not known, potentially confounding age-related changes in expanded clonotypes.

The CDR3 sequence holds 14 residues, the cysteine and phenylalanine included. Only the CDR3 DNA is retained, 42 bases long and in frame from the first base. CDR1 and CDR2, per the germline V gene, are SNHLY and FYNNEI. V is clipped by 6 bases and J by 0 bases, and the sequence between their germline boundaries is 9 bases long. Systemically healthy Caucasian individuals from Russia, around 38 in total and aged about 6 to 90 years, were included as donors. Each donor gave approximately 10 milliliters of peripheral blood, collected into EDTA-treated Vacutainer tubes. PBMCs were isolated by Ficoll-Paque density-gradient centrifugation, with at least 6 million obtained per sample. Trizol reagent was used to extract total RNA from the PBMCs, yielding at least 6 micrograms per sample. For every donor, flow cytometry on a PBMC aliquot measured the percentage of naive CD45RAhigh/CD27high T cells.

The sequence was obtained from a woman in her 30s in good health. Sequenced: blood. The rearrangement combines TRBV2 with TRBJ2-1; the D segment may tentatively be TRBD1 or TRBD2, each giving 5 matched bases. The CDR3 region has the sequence CASRGPISYNEQFF. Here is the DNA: TGTGCCAGCAGGGGACCGATCTCCTACAATGAGCAGTTCTTC.